These T cell receptor beta chains were read from a single sample in a study of blood T cell repertoires in COVID-19. TCRdb's table, derived via immunoSEQ multiplex PCR, lists solely in-frame clones and lacks some. Found here are about 210,000 clones, approximately 80% of them singletons; the top ten hold about 13%. Sequenced input: peripheral blood. These receptors were taken from a human donor in a cohort sampled during active COVID-19. The CDR3 runs from the conserved cysteine through the conserved F or W. A D gene is named only where the DNA matches it firmly. Some rows mark clone size as missing; the rest say once, few, many or name a class of expanded clone.

v_gene	abundance	j_gene	d_gene	CDR3nt	CDR3aa
TRBV19	-	TRBJ1-5	-	TGTGCCAGTAATTTAAGGGAGGGAGTGCGCAATCAGCCCCAGCATTTT	CASNLREGVRNQPQHF
TRBV19	-	TRBJ2-7	TRBD1	TGTGCCAGTAGTACCCAGACAGGGCCGAGGAGCGAGCAGTACTTC	CASSTQTGPRSEQYF
TRBV19	-	TRBJ2-7	TRBD1	TGTGCCAGCGCTTCCTCCGGGACAGGGATTTCCTTCCAGTACTTC	CASASSGTGISFQYF
TRBV11-3	-	TRBJ1-1	-	TGTGCCAGCAGCTTAGGAGGGATAGAGAACACTGAAGCTTTCTTT	CASSLGGIENTEAFF
TRBV4-2	-	TRBJ1-2	-	TGTGCCAGCAGCCAAGATTTGGGGCAGGTTCATGGCTACACCTTC	CASSQDLGQVHGYTF
TRBV5-4	-	TRBJ1-5	TRBD1	TGTGCCAGCAGCCAAAGGGACAGGGGGGAAAATCAGCCCCAGCATTTT	CASSQRDRGENQPQHF
TRBV9	-	TRBJ2-6	-	TGTGCCAGCAGCCCTCTCAGGTTCTCTGGGGCCAACGTCCTGACTTTC	CASSPLRFSGANVLTF
TRBV19	-	TRBJ2-7	TRBD1	TGTGCCAGTAGCCCGACAGGGTTGGCCGGGCAGTACTTC	CASSPTGLAGQYF
TRBV6-5	-	TRBJ2-7	-	TGTGCCAGCAGTTACTCGAGGGCCGGATCGAACGAGCAGTACTTC	CASSYSRAGSNEQYF
TRBV5-5	-	TRBJ1-2	-	TGTGCCAGCAGCCTAGGACACCGACTCTACACCTTC	CASSLGHRLYTF
TRBV4-1	once	TRBJ2-2	TRBD2	TGCGCCAGCAGCCAAGAGTGGACTAGCTCGTTGGGGGAGCTGTTTTTT	CASSQEWTSSLGELFF
TRBV4-3	-	TRBJ1-2	TRBD1	TGCGCCAGCAGCCACGAACAGGGGACTAACTATGGCTACACCTTC	CASSHEQGTNYGYTF
TRBV5-1	-	TRBJ1-1	TRBD1	TGCGCCAGCAGACCAGACAGGGCAAACACTGAAGCTTTCTTT	CASRPDRANTEAFF
TRBV28	-	TRBJ2-2	-	TGTGCCAGCAGTTTCCCCCACAGGCAGGTGACCGGGGAGCTGTTTTTT	CASSFPHRQVTGELFF
TRBV19	-	TRBJ1-1	-	TGTGCCAGTATATCGACAACGAACACTGAAGCTTTCTTT	CASISTTNTEAFF
TRBV5-1	-	TRBJ2-2	-	TGCGCCAGCAGCTTGGCCCGAGATCTAAACACCGGGGAGCTGTTTTTT	CASSLARDLNTGELFF
TRBV28	-	TRBJ2-3	-	TGTGCCAGCAGTTCCGGAGGAGCCGGCACAGATACGCAGTATTTT	CASSSGGAGTDTQYF
TRBV6-2/TRBV6-3	once	TRBJ1-5	-	TGTGCCAGCAGTTACCCCCGGGTCGGGCCCCAGCATTTT	CASSYPRVGPQHF
TRBV5-6	-	TRBJ1-2	-	TGTGCCAGCAGACCTCTTGCAGGACTAACCGAGGGCTATGGCTACACCTTC	CASRPLAGLTEGYGYTF
TRBV7-6	-	TRBJ2-3	-	TGTGCCAGCAGCAGACCTAGTGACACGCAGTATTTT	CASSRPSDTQYF
TRBV11-2	-	TRBJ1-2	TRBD1	TGTGCCAGCCTCGGGGACAGGGAAGCGGGGGGCTACACCTTC	CASLGDREAGGYTF
TRBV5-1	-	TRBJ2-1	TRBD2	TGCGCCAGCAGCTTGGACGGCGCGGGGGGCCAGGGTGAGCAGTTCTTC	CASSLDGAGGQGEQFF
TRBV19	-	TRBJ1-5	TRBD1	TGTGCCAGTAGGAGGGACAGGGTACGCAATCAGCCCCAGCATTTT	CASRRDRVRNQPQHF
TRBV9	once	TRBJ1-1	TRBD1	TGTGCCAGCAGCGTAGGAAGGGGGACAGGCACTGAAGCTTTCTTT	CASSVGRGTGTEAFF
TRBV28	-	TRBJ2-1	TRBD2	TGTGCCAGCAGTCCCCGATCCAGCGGGAGATACAATGAGCAGTTCTTC	CASSPRSSGRYNEQFF
TRBV7-2	-	TRBJ2-1	-	TGTGCCAGCAGCTTACGGGGATTTCTAGCCTACAATGAGCAGTTCTTC	CASSLRGFLAYNEQFF
TRBV25-1	-	TRBJ1-6	-	TGTGCCAGCAGCCGGCAGGACACTCGGTATTCACCCCTCCACTTT	CASSRQDTRYSPLHF
TRBV5-1	-	TRBJ1-2	-	TGCGCCAGCAGCGTAGAGTTGGACTATGGCTACACCTTC	CASSVELDYGYTF
TRBV11-3	-	TRBJ2-2	-	TGTGCCAGCAGCTCCCCCGGCACCGGGGAGCTGTTTTTT	CASSSPGTGELFF
TRBV9	-	TRBJ1-6	-	TGTGCCAGCAGCGTAGATGCGGGGTCACCCCTCCACTTT	CASSVDAGSPLHF
TRBV28	-	TRBJ1-1	TRBD1	TGTGCCAGCAGGGAGGGGGGACAGGTGAACACTGAAGCTTTCTTT	CASREGGQVNTEAFF
TRBV28	-	TRBJ2-3	TRBD2	TGTGCCAGCAGTTCCGGGGGAGGGAGGGTCGATACGCAGTATTTT	CASSSGGGRVDTQYF
TRBV27	few	TRBJ1-2	TRBD1	TGTGCCAGCAGTACCGGACAGGGGAACTATGGCTACACCTTC	CASSTGQGNYGYTF